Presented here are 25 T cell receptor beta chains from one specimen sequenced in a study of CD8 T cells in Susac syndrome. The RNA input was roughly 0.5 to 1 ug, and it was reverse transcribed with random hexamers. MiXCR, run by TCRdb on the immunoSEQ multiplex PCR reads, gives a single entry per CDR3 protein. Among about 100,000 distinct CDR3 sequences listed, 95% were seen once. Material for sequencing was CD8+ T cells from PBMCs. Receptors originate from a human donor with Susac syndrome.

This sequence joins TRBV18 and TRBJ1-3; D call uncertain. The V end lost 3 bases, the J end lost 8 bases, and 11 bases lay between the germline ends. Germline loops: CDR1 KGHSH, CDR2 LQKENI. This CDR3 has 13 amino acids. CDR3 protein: CASSPGHGYTIYF. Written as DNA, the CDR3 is TGTGCCAGCTCACCCGGTCACGGTTACACCATATATTTT.

CDR3 amino acids: CASSRAEVQENIQYF. The CDR3 region has the DNA TGTGCCAGCAGTCGAGCGGAGGTCCAAGAAAACATTCAGTACTTC. V gene TRBV28 combines with J gene TRBJ2-4; a possible D gene is TRBD2 (5 bases). This CDR3 spans 15 amino acids. CDR1 is MDHEN, CDR2 SYDVKM, per germline. Trimming left V 5 bases short and J 5 bases short, with 16 bases between.

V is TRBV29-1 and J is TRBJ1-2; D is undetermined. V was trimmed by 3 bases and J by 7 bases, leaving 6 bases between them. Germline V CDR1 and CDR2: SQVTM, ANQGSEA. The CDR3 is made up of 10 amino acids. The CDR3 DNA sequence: TGCAGCGTTGATCCTGCTGGCTACACCTTC. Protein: CSVDPAGYTF.

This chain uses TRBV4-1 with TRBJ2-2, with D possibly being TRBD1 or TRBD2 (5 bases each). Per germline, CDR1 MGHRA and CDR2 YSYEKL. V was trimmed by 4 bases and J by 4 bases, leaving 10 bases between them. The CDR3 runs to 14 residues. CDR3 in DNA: TGCGCCAGCAGCCCGGGACGGGGCACCGGGGAGCTGTTTTTT. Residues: CASSPGRGTGELFF.

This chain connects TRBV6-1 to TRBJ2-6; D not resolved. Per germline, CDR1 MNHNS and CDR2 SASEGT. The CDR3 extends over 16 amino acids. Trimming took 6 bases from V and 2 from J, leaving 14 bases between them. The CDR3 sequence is CASSSRPRAGANVLTF. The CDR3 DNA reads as TGTGCCAGCAGCAGCCGACCTCGGGCTGGGGCCAACGTCCTGACTTTC.

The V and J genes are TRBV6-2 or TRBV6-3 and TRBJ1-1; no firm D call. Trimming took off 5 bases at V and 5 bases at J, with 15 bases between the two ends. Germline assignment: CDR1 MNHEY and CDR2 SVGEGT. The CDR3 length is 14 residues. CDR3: CASSLGSRGTEAFF. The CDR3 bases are TGTGCCAGCAGTCTAGGCTCACGTGGAACTGAAGCTTTCTTT.

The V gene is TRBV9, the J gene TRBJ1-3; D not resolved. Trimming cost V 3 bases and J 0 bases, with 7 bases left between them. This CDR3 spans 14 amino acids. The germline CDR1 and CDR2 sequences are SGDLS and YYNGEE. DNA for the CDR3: TGTGCCAGCAGCGCCGGGAACTCTGGAAACACCATATATTTT. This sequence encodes CASSAGNSGNTIYF.

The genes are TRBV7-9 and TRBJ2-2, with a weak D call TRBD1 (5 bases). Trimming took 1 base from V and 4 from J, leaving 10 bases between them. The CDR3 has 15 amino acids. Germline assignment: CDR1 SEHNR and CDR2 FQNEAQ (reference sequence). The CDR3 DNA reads TGTGCCAGCAGCTTAGGACAGTTTGGCACCGGGGAGCTGTTTTTT. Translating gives CASSLGQFGTGELFF.

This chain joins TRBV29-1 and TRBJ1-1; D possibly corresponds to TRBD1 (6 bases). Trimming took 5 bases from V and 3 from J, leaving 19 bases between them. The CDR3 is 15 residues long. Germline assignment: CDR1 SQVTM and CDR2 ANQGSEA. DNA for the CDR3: TGCAGCGTTCTCAGGGGAGGGGGAGAGTACACTGAAGCTTTCTTT. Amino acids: CSVLRGGGEYTEAFF.

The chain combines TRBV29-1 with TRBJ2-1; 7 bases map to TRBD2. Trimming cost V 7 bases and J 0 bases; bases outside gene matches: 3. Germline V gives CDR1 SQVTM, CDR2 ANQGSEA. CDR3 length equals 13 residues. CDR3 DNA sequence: TGCAGCGCCGGGGACTACTCCTACAATGAGCAGTTCTTC. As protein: CSAGDYSYNEQFF.

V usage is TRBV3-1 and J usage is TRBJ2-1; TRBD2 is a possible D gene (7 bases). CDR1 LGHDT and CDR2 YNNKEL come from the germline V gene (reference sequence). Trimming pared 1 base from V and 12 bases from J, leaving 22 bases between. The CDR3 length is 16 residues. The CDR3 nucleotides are TGTGCCAGCAGCCAAGGGCTAGATGGGGGGGCACGGGGGCAGTTCTTC. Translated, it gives CASSQGLDGGARGQFF.

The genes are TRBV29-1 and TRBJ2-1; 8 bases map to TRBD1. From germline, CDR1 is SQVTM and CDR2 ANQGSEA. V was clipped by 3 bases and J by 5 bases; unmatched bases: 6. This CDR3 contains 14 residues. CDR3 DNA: TGCAGCGTTGACATGACAGGGGCACACAATGAGCAGTTCTTC. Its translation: CSVDMTGAHNEQFF.

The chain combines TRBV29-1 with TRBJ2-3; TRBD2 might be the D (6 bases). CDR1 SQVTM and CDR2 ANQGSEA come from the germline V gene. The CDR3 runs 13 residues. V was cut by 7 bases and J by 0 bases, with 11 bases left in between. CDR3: CSADGGSTDTQYF. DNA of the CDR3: TGCAGCGCCGACGGGGGAAGCACAGATACGCAGTATTTT.

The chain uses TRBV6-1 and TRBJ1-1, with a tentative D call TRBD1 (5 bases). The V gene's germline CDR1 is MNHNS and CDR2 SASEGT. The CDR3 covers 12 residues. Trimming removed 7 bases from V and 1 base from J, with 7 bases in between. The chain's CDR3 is CASNRGNTEAFF. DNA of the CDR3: TGTGCCAGCAATAGGGGGAACACTGAAGCTTTCTTT.

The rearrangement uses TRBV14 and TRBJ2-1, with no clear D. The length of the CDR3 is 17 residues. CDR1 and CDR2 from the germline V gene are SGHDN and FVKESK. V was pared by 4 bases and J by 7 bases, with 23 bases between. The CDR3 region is CASSPTRRPKTLNEQFF. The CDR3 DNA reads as TGTGCCAGCAGCCCCACCCGGCGGCCAAAAACCCTGAATGAGCAGTTCTTC.

Here the CDR3 DNA reads TGTGCCAGCTCACGGGGGTCTGGGGCCAACGTCCTGACTTTC. This encodes CASSRGSGANVLTF. The chain is built from TRBV2 and TRBJ2-6; D is possibly TRBD2 (6 bases). V was trimmed by 8 bases and J by 1 base, leaving 9 bases between them. The length of the CDR3 is 14 residues. CDR1 is SNHLY, CDR2 FYNNEI, per germline. Supplemented by reference TRBV2 and TRBJ2-6, the full variable domain reads EPEVTQTPSHQVTQMGQEVILRCVPISNHLYFYWYRQILGQKVEFLVSFYNNEISEKSEIFDDQFSVERPDGSNFTLKIRSTKLEDSAMYFCASSRGSGANVLTFGAGSRLTVL.

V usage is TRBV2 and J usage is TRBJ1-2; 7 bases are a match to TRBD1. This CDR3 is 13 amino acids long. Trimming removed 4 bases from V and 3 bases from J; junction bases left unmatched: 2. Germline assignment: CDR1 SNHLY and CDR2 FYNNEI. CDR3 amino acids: CASSGGTDYGYTF. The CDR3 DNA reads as TGTGCCAGCAGTGGTGGGACAGACTATGGCTACACCTTC.

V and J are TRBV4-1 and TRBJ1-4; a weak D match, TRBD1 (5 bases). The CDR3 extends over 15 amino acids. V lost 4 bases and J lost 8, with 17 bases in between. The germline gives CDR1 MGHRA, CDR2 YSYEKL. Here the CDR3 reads CASSLDRGAAEKLFF. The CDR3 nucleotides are TGCGCCAGCAGCCTCGACCGAGGGGCTGCCGAAAAACTGTTTTTT.

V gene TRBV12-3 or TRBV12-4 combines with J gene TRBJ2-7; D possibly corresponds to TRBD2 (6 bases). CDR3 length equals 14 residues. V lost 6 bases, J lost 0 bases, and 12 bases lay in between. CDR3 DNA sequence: TGTGCCAGCAGGCGGGACTCAAGCTCCTACGAGCAGTACTTC. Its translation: CASRRDSSSYEQYF.

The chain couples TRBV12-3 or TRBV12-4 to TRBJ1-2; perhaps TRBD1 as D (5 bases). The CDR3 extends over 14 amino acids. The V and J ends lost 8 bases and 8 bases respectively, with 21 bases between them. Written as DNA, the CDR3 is TGTGCCAGCGGGACGGCGGGAAAAAACTTGGGCTACACCTTC. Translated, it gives CASGTAGKNLGYTF.

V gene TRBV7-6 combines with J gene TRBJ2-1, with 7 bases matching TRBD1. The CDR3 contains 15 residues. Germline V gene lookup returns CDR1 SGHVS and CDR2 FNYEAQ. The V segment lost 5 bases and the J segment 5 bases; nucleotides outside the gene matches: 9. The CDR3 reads CASSPGTAFDNEQFF. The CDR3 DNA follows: TGTGCCAGCAGCCCCGGGACAGCCTTTGACAATGAGCAGTTCTTC.

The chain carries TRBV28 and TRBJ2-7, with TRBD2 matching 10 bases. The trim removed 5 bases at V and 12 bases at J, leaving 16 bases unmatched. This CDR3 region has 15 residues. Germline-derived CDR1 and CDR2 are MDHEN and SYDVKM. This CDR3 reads CASSLGLAGDGRAYF. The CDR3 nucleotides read TGTGCCAGCAGTCTGGGGCTAGCGGGAGACGGTCGGGCGTACTTC. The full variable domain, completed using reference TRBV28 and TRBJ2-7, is DVKVTQSSRYLVKRTGEKVFLECVQDMDHENMFWYRQDPGLGLRLIYFSYDVKMKEKGDIPEGYSVSREKKERFSLILESASTNQTSMYLCASSLGLAGDGRAYFGPGTRLTVT.

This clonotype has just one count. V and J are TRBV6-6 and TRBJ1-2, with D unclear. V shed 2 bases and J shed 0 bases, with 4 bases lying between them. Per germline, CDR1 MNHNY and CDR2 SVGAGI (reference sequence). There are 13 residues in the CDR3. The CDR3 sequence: CASSYEPNYGYTF. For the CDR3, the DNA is TGTGCCAGCAGTTACGAACCTAACTATGGCTACACCTTC.

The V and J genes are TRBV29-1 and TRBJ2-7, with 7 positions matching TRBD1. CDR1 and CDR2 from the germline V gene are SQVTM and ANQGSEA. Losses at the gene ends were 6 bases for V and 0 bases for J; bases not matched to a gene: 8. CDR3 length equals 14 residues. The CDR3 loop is CSVADRSSSYEQYF. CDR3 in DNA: TGCAGCGTCGCGGACAGGTCTAGCTCCTACGAGCAGTACTTC.

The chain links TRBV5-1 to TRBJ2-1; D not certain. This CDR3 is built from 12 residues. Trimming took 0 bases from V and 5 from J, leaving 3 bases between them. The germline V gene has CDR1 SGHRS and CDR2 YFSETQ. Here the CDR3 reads CASSLVDNEQFF. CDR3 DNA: TGCGCCAGCAGCTTGGTTGACAATGAGCAGTTCTTC.